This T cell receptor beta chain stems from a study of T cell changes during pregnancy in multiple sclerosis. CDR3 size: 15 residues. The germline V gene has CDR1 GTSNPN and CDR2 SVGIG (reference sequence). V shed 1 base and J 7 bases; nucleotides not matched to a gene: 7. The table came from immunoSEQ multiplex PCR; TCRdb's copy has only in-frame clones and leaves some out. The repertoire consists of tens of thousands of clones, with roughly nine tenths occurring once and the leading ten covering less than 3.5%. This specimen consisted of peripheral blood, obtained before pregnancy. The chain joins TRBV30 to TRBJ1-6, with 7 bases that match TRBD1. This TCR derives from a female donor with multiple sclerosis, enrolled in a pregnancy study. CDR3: CAWSGDSSANSPLHF. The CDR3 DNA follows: TGTGCCTGGAGTGGGGACAGTTCCGCCAATTCACCCCTCCACTTT.